This TCR beta chain was captured in a study of blood T cell repertoires in COVID-19. Overall study context: T cells, B-cell-depleted T cells, or PBMCs supplied cDNA or gDNA.

Germline V lookup: CDR1 SGHTA, CDR2 FQGTGA. CDR3 length: 15 amino acids. The V end lost 5 bases, the J end lost 6 bases, and 17 bases lay between the germline ends. Authors' data handling: Researchers report that nucleated cell counts were estimated from reference gene primer amplification. Sequencing used immunoSEQ multiplex PCR; TCRdb keeps in-frame clones, though not all of them. For V, J and clone size, that table is used; D and trimming come from the DNA. The sample has some 110,000 clones; about 89% are singletons. The source of this sequence is a human donor in a cohort sampled during active COVID-19. The chain employs TRBV7-3 and TRBJ2-1; possibly TRBD1 for D (6 bases). What was sequenced was peripheral blood. In nucleotides, the CDR3 is TGTGCCAGCAGCAAAGGGGGTACCTTGACCAATGAGCAGTTCTTC. The encoded protein is CASSKGGTLTNEQFF. Using reference TRBV7-3 and TRBJ2-1 for the parts outside the CDR3, the full variable domain is GAGVSQTPSNKVTEKGKYVELRCDPISGHTALYWYRQSLGQGPEFLIYFQGTGAADDSGLPNDRFFAVRPEGSVSTLKIQRTERGDSAVYLCASSKGGTLTNEQFFGPGTRLTVL.